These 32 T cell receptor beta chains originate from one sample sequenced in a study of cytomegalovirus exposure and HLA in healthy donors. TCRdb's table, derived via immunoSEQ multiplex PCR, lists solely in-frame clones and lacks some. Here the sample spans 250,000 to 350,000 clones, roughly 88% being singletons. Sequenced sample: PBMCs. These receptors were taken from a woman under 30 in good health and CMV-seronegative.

The CDR3 sequence: CASSIGGGETQYF. In nucleotides, the CDR3 is TGTGCCAGTAGTATCGGCGGGGGGGAGACCCAGTACTTC. The chain couples TRBV19 to TRBJ2-5; TRBD2 aligns across 8 bases. Germline V gene sequence: CDR1 LNHDA, CDR2 SQIVND (reference sequence). V lost 3 bases and J lost 5; bases outside the gene matches: 2. The CDR3 extends over 13 amino acids.

CDR3: CASSYGIAGHYNEQFF. The CDR3 DNA sequence: TGTGCCAGCAGTTACGGAATAGCGGGGCACTACAATGAGCAGTTCTTC. The chain links TRBV6-5 to TRBJ2-1; 8 bases fit TRBD2. V shed 2 bases, J shed 3 bases, and the junction held 6 bases outside the gene matches. CDR1 MNHEY and CDR2 SVGAGI come from the germline V gene. The CDR3 extends over 16 amino acids.

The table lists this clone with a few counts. The chain's CDR3 is CASSDGGSYGYTF. In nucleotides, the CDR3 is TGCGCCAGCAGTGATGGGGGCAGCTATGGCTACACCTTC. This sequence joins TRBV10-1 and TRBJ1-2, with a tentative D call TRBD1 (6 bases). Germline loops: CDR1 WNHNN, CDR2 SYGVQD (reference sequence). This CDR3 region has 13 residues. V lost 3 bases and J lost 4, with 9 bases in between.

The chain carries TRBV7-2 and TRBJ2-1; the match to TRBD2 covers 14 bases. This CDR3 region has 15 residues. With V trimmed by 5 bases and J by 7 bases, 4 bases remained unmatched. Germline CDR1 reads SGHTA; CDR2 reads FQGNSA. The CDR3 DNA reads TGTGCCAGCAGCCAGACTAGCGGGAGGGTTAATGAGCAGTTCTTC. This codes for CASSQTSGRVNEQFF.

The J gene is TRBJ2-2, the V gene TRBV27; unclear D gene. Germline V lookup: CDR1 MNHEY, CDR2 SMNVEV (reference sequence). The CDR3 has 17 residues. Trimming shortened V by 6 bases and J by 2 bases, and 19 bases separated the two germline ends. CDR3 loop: CASSRTADAYNTGELFF. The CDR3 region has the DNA TGTGCCAGCAGCCGCACCGCGGATGCTTACAACACCGGGGAGCTGTTTTTT.

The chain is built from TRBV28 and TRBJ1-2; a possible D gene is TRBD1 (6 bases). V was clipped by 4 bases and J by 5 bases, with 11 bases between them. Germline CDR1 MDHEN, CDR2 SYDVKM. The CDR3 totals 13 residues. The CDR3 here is CASSSGTFYGYTF. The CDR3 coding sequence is TGTGCCAGCAGTTCAGGGACATTTTATGGCTACACCTTC.

The CDR3 loop reads CASSIVSAGSYEQYF. The CDR3 DNA is TGTGCCAGTAGTATTGTTTCGGCGGGCTCCTACGAGCAGTACTTC. The V gene is TRBV19, the J gene TRBJ2-7; D is perhaps TRBD2 (5 bases). V was shortened by 3 bases and J by 0 bases, with 12 bases between the two germline ends. Germline V gene lookup returns CDR1 LNHDA and CDR2 SQIVND (reference sequence). The CDR3 totals 15 residues.

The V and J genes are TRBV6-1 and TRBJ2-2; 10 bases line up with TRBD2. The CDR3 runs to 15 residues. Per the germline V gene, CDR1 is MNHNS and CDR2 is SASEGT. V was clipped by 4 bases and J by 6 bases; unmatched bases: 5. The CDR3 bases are TGTGCCAGCAGTGTAGCGGGAGGAGGAGCCGGGGAGCTGTTTTTT. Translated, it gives CASSVAGGGAGELFF.

The CDR3 loop is CASSEVGQATEAFF. CDR3 sequence (DNA): TGCGCCAGCAGTGAGGTCGGACAGGCCACTGAAGCTTTCTTT. The V gene is TRBV10-1, the J gene TRBJ1-1; TRBD1 matches 7 bases. The CDR3 sequence is 14 residues long. V dropped 2 bases and J dropped 4; count of bases not matched to a gene: 4. Germline assignment: CDR1 WNHNN and CDR2 SYGVQD (reference sequence).

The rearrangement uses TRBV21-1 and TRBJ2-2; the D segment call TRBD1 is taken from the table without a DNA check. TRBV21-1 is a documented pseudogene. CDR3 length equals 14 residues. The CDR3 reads CASSSGGLAGELFF. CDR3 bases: TGTGCCAGCAGCTCAGGGGGTTTGGCCGGGGAGCTGTTTTTT.

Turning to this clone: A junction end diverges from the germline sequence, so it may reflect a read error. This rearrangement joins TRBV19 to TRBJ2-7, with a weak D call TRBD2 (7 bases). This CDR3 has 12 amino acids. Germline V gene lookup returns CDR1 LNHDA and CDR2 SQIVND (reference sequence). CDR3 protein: CASSMEGGTVQF. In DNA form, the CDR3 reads TGTGCCAGTAGTATGGAGGGGGGGACCGTTCAGTTC. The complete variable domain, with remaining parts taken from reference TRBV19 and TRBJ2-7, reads DGGITQSPKYLFRKEGQNVTLSCEQNLNHDAMYWYRQDPGQGLRLIYYSQIVNDFQKGDIAEGYSVSREKKESFPLTVTSAQKNPTAFYLCASSMEGGTVQFGPGTRLTVT.

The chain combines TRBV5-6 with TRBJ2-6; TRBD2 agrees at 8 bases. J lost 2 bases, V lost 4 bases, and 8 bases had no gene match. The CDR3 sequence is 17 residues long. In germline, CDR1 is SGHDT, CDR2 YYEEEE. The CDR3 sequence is CASSVLAGGTGANVLTF. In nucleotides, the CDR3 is TGTGCCAGCAGCGTGCTAGCGGGCGGAACTGGGGCCAACGTCCTGACTTTC.

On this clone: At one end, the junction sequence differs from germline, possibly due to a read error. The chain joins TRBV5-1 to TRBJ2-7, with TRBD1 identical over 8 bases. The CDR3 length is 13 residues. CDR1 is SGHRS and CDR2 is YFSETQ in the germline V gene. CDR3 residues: CASSTRQGTLHHF. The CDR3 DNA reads TGCGCCAGCAGCACCCGACAGGGGACGCTGCACCACTTC.

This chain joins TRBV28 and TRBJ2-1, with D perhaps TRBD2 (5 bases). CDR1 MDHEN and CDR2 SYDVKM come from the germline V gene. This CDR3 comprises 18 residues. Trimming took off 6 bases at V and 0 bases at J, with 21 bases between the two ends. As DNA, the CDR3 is TGTGCCAGCAGGACGCGGGTAGGACCGACGAGCTCCTACAATGAGCAGTTCTTC. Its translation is CASRTRVGPTSSYNEQFF.

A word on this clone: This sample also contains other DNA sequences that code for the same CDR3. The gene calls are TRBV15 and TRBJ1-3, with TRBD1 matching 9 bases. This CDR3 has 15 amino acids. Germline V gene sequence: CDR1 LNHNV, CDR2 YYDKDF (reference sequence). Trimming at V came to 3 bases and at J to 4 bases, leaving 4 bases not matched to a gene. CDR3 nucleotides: TGTGCCACCAGCAGGGACAGGGGAACCGGAAACACCATATATTTT. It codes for CATSRDRGTGNTIYF.

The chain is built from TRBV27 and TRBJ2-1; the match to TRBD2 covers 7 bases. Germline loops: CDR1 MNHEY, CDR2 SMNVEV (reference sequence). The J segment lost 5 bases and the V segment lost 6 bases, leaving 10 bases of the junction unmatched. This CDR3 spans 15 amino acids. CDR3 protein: CASSDWGGKDNEQFF. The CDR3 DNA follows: TGTGCCAGCAGCGACTGGGGAGGGAAAGACAATGAGCAGTTCTTC.

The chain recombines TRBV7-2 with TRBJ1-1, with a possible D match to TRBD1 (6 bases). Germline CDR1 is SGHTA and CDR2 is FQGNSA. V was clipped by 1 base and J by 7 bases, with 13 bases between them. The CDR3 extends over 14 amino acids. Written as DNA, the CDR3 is TGTGCCAGCAGCTTAGATGTGGGACACAATGAAGCTTTCTTT. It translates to CASSLDVGHNEAFF.

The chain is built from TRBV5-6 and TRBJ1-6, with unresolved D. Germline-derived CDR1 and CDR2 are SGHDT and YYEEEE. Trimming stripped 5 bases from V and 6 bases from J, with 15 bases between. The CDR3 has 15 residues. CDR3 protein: CASRMRRATNSPLHF. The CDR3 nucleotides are TGTGCCAGCAGGATGAGGCGGGCAACTAATTCACCCCTCCACTTT.

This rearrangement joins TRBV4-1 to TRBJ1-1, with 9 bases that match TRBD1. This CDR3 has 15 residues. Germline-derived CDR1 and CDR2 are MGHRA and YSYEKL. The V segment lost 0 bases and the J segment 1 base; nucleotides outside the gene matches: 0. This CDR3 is CASSQEGQGNTEAFF. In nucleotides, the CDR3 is TGCGCCAGCAGCCAAGAGGGACAGGGGAACACTGAAGCTTTCTTT.

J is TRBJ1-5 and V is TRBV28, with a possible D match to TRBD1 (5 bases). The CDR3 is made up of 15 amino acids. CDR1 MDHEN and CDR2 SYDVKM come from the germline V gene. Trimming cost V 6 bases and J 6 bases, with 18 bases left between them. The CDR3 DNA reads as TGTGCCAGCAGCCCCCCACTGTGGGGCGGTCAGCCCCAGCATTTT. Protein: CASSPPLWGGQPQHF.

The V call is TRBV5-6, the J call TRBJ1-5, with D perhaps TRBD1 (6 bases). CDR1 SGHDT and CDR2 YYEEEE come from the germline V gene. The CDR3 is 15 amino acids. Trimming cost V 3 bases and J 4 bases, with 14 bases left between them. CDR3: CASSWGGHSNQPQHF. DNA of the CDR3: TGTGCCAGCAGCTGGGGGGGACACTCGAATCAGCCCCAGCATTTT.

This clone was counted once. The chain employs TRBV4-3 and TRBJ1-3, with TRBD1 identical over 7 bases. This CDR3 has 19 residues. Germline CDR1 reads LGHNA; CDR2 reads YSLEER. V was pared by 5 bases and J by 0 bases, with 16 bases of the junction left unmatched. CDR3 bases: TGCGCCAGCAGCGAACTGGGTACAGGGGCTATCGCCTCTGGAAACACCATATATTTT. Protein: CASSELGTGAIASGNTIYF.

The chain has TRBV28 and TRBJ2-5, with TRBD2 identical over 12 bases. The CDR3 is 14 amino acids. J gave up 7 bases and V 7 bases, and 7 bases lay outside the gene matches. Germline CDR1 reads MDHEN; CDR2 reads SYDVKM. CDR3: CASNTSGRSGTQYF. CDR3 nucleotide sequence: TGTGCCAGCAATACTAGCGGGAGGTCAGGGACCCAGTACTTC.

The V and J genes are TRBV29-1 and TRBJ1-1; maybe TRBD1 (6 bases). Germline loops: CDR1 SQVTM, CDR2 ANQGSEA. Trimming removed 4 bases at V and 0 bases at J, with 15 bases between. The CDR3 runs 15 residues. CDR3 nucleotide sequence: TGCAGCGTTGCGCAGGGGATGGGAATGAACACTGAAGCTTTCTTT. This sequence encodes CSVAQGMGMNTEAFF.

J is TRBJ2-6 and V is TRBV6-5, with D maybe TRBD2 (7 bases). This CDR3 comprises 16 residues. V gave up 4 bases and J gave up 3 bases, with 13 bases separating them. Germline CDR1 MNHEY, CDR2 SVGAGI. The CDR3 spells CASSFGGAGGANVLTF. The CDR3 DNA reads TGTGCCAGCAGTTTTGGGGGGGCTGGTGGGGCCAACGTCCTGACTTTC.

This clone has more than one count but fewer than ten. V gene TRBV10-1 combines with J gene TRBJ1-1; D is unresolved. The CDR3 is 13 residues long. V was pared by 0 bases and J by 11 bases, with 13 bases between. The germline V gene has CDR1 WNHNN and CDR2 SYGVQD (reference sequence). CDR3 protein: CASSESGRQVAFF. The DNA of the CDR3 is TGCGCCAGCAGTGAGTCCGGCAGGCAAGTGGCTTTCTTT.

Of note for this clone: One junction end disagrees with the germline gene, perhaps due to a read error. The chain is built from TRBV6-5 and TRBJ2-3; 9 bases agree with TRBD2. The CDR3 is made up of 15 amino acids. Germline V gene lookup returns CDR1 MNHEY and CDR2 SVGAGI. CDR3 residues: CASRYSSGITDTQYF. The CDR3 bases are TGTGCCAGCAGATACTCTAGCGGGATCACAGATACGCAGTATTTT.

The CDR3 loop is CASRRESGSADTQYF. The DNA for the CDR3 is TGTGCCAGCAGAAGGGAGAGCGGGAGCGCAGATACGCAGTATTTT. This chain links TRBV6-5 with TRBJ2-3, with 8 positions matching TRBD2. CDR3 size: 15 residues. V was clipped by 6 bases and J by 4 bases; unmatched bases: 9. Germline assignment: CDR1 MNHEY and CDR2 SVGAGI.

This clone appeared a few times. The CDR3 sequence: CASSLVRATEAFF. The CDR3 nucleotides are TGTGCCAGCAGCTTGGTCCGCGCCACTGAAGCTTTCTTT. The gene calls are TRBV5-6 and TRBJ1-1, with D uncertain. Germline V gene lookup returns CDR1 SGHDT and CDR2 YYEEEE. The CDR3 length is 13 residues. V gave up 0 bases and J gave up 4 bases, with 7 bases separating them.

CDR3 nucleotides: TGCGCCAGCAGCCAAGATCGGGTCAACTACGAGCAGTACTTC. Translating gives CASSQDRVNYEQYF. This chain joins TRBV4-3 and TRBJ2-7; no clear D gene. The CDR3 loop spans 14 amino acids. In germline, CDR1 is LGHNA, CDR2 YSLEER. The V end was cut by 0 bases, the J end by 3 bases, with 9 bases between.

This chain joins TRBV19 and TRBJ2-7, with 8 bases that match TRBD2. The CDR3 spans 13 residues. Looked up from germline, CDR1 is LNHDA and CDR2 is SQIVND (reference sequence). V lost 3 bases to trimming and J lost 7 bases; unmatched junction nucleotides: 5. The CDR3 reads CASSIGGRREQYF. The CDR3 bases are TGTGCCAGTAGTATCGGCGGGAGGCGGGAGCAGTACTTC.

CDR3 protein: CASSLATGRRGATEAFF. CDR3 coding DNA: TGTGCCAGCAGCTTAGCGACGGGACGGAGGGGAGCCACTGAAGCTTTCTTT. The rearrangement uses TRBV7-9 and TRBJ1-1; tentatively, D is TRBD1 (5 bases). Trimming shortened V by 0 bases and J by 4 bases, and 18 bases separated the two germline ends. The CDR3 consists of 17 residues. Germline loops: CDR1 SEHNR, CDR2 FQNEAQ (reference sequence). The full variable domain, rest sourced from reference TRBV7-9 and TRBJ1-1, is DTGVSQNPRHKITKRGQNVTFRCDPISEHNRLYWYRQTLGQGPEFLTYFQNEAQLEKSRLLSDRFSAERPKGSFSTLEIQRTEQGDSAMYLCASSLATGRRGATEAFFGQGTRLTVV.